This TCR beta chain was profiled in a study of persistence of HIV-infected CD4 T cells. Study-wide results and caveats: CMV- and Gag-responding cells had lower TCRbeta richness than CD3/CD28-responding cells.

Anti-CD3/anti-CD28 beads served as a nonspecific positive control stimulus. Responding CD4+ T cells were sorted by upregulation of both CD40 ligand and CD69. The ends were cut back, 1 base at V and 5 bases at J, with 5 bases in the middle. Germline V lookup: CDR1 SGHTA, CDR2 FQGNSA. The CDR3 contains 13 residues. A single count supports this clone. Its antigen remains unknown. Sequencing used immunoSEQ version 4 in survey mode. Here immunoSEQ multiplex PCR was the method, and the copy in TCRdb shows in-frame clones only, minus some. The table records about 45,000 clones, about nine tenths of them present only once.

Source: CD4+ T cells sorted from PBMCs after roughly 18-hour stimulation, taken from a patient who received antiretroviral therapy. This sequence was found in an adult woman with HIV who was CMV-seropositive. The chain couples TRBV7-2 to TRBJ1-4; D is ambiguous. The CDR3 sequence is CASSLGGNEKLFF. CDR3 coding DNA: TGTGCCAGCAGCTTAGGAGGCAATGAAAAACTGTTTTTT.